This T cell receptor (beta chain) was sequenced during a study of control samples from healthy donors and cancer patients (dated by TCRdb to about 2020). Libraries were built with the immunoSEQ multiplex PCR assay. TCRdb's version of the immuneACCESS table is confined to in-frame rearrangements and falls short of the full clone set. An unresolved V gene accounts for under half of the shortfall where checked; the remainder is of unknown origin. The sample table holds 46,000 or so clones, of which approximately 90% were seen once. In total, the top ten clones hold about 0.74% of the sample. Notes on this clone: The specificity of this receptor is unknown. No quality values exist for individual bases; no much larger clone is one base distant.

The germline V gene specifies MNHEY as CDR1 and SVGEGT as CDR2. The CDR3, from cysteine to phenylalanine, totals 15 residues. Left in the record is the CDR3 DNA by itself, 45 bases read in frame from the first base. Compared with germline, V lacks 5 bases and J lacks 4 bases; bases without a gene match: 6. The chain is encoded by TRBV6-2 or TRBV6-3 joined to TRBJ2-3; 10 bases in between match TRBD2. The TCR originated in a young man with colorectal cancer. The specimen sequenced was PBMCs. DNA sequence: TGTGCCAGCAGTGCGGGACTAGCGCTCGCAGATACGCAGTATTTT. It is translated as CASSAGLALADTQYF.